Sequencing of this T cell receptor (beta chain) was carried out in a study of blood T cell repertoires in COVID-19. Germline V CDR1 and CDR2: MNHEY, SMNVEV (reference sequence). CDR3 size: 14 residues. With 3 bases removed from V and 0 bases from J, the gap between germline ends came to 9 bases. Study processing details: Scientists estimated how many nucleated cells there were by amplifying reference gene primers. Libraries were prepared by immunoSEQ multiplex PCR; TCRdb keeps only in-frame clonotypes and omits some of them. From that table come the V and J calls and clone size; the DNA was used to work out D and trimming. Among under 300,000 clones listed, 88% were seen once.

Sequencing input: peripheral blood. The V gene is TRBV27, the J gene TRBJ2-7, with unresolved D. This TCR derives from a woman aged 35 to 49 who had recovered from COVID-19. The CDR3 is CASSLAASSYEQYF. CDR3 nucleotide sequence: TGTGCCAGCAGTTTGGCGGCGAGCTCCTACGAGCAGTACTTC.